Listed below are T cell receptor beta chains from one sample, sequenced in a study of blood T cell repertoires in COVID-19. The repertoire was sequenced with immunoSEQ multiplex PCR; TCRdb's copy has only in-frame clones and lacks some. The data show about 83,000 clones, 88% seen once. Material for sequencing was peripheral blood. The receptors derive from a human donor in a cohort sampled during active COVID-19. Each CDR3 is given with its conserved first and last residue. A D gene is named only where the DNA matches it firmly. Size values are once, few and many counts, or a class for expanded clones, and some rows have none.

clone size	J gene	CDR3 length	V gene	D gene	CDR3 protein	CDR3 DNA
-	TRBJ2-7	13	TRBV14	TRBD1	CASSLGQGYEQYF	TGTGCCAGCAGCCTCGGACAGGGGTACGAGCAGTACTTC
once	TRBJ2-2	15	TRBV28	TRBD1	CASRRDSSNTGELFF	TGTGCCAGCAGACGGGACAGTTCGAACACCGGGGAGCTGTTTTTT
-	TRBJ2-5	12	TRBV11-3	-	CASSLSTETQYF	TGTGCCAGCAGCTTGAGCACGGAGACCCAGTACTTC
once	TRBJ1-1	14	TRBV5-1	TRBD1	CASRRTGGSTEAFF	TGCGCCAGCAGAAGGACAGGGGGCTCCACTGAAGCTTTCTTT
-	TRBJ1-6	16	TRBV6-2/TRBV6-3	-	CASSYSSTGNTTPLHF	TGTGCCAGCAGTTACTCGTCCACAGGGAATACGACACCCCTCCACTTT
few	TRBJ2-7	14	TRBV4-1	TRBD1	CASSLRTGGNEQYF	TGCGCCAGCAGCCTAAGGACAGGGGGCAACGAGCAGTACTTC
-	TRBJ2-5	15	TRBV11-3	TRBD1	CASSPGQGNQETQYF	TGTGCCAGCAGCCCGGGACAGGGCAACCAAGAGACCCAGTACTTC
-	TRBJ2-2	16	TRBV2	TRBD2	CASRQTAGRVTGELFF	TGTGCCAGCAGGCAGACAGCGGGAAGGGTGACCGGGGAGCTGTTTTTT
-	TRBJ1-6	15	TRBV7-9	TRBD1	CASSPRTGVNSPLHF	TGTGCCAGCAGCCCCAGGACAGGGGTGAATTCACCCCTCCACTTT
-	TRBJ1-2	18	TRBV5-1	TRBD1	CASSLRPGTGGADYGYTF	TGCGCCAGCAGCTTGAGGCCCGGGACAGGGGGCGCGGACTATGGCTACACCTTC
-	TRBJ1-2	12	TRBV7-9	-	CASSGQGYGYTF	TGTGCCAGCAGCGGCCAGGGCTATGGCTACACCTTC
-	TRBJ2-1	16	TRBV6-5	-	CASSYTRTVSYNEQFF	TGTGCCAGCAGTTACACAAGGACAGTCTCCTACAATGAGCAGTTCTTC
once	TRBJ1-5	15	TRBV7-2	TRBD1	CASSLWDRGAGPQHF	TGTGCCAGCAGCTTATGGGACAGGGGCGCAGGGCCCCAGCATTTT
-	TRBJ1-1	15	TRBV5-1	-	CASSLAPGREAEAFF	TGCGCCAGCAGCTTGGCCCCTGGCCGTGAAGCTGAAGCTTTCTTT
-	TRBJ1-2	16	TRBV6-6	-	CASSYSPGESNYGYTF	TGTGCCAGCAGTTACTCTCCCGGGGAGTCGAACTATGGCTACACCTTC
-	TRBJ1-4	15	TRBV5-1	TRBD1	CASSPTGTGNEKLFF	TGCGCCAGCAGCCCAACCGGGACAGGGAATGAAAAACTGTTTTTT